This passage covers 14 T cell receptor beta chains from one sample sequenced in a study of Graves' ophthalmopathy and Graves' hyperthyroidism. The sequenced template was RNA, covering the TCR beta CDR3 region. A first-round RT-PCR used HTBI primers, followed by a second-round multiplex PCR. TCRdb re-called the multiplex PCR reads with MiXCR, one entry per CDR3 protein. Of hundreds of thousands of distinct CDR3 sequences listed, 15% were seen once; the top ten hold around 6.6%. Specimen: peripheral blood. All receptors derive from a woman aged 18-35 years with stable Graves' hyperthyroidism.

This clonotype was seen repeatedly, ten times or more. This chain links TRBV5-1 with TRBJ2-2, with D possibly TRBD1 on 5 matching bases. The V and J ends lost 3 bases and 3 bases respectively, with 9 bases between them. The CDR3 spans 14 residues. Germline V gives CDR1 SGHRS, CDR2 YFSETQ. CDR3 sequence: CASSSLTDTGELFF. The DNA of the CDR3 is TGCGCCAGCAGCTCGTTGACAGACACCGGGGAGCTGTTTTTT.

This clonotype was seen only a few times. The V call is TRBV5-1, the J call TRBJ2-2, with a tentative D call TRBD2 (5 bases). The ends were cut back, 9 bases at V and 1 base at J, with 16 bases in the middle. The germline V gene encodes CDR1 SGHRS and CDR2 YFSETQ. The CDR3 is made up of 15 amino acids. The CDR3, as DNA: TGCGCCACCACCCCCCTTGGGAGGAACACCGGGGAGCTGTTTTTT. As protein: CATTPLGRNTGELFF. The entire variable domain, with the rest obtained from reference TRBV5-1 and TRBJ2-2, is as follows: KAGVTQTPRYLIKTRGQQVTLSCSPISGHRSVSWYQQTPGQGLQFLFEYFSETQRNKGNFPGRFSGRQFSNSRSEMNVSTLELGDSALYLCATTPLGRNTGELFFGEGSRLTVL.

This clonotype was observed many times. CDR3 in amino acids: CASSFQDIFGGYTF. CDR3 sequence (DNA): TGTGCCAGCAGTTTCCAGGACATCTTTGGTGGCTACACCTTC. This chain joins TRBV12-3 or TRBV12-4 and TRBJ1-2; TRBD1 is a possible D gene (5 bases). V lost 3 bases and J lost 7, with 15 bases in between. CDR3 size: 14 residues.

This chain connects TRBV29-1 to TRBJ2-2; no clear D gene. The V end was cut by 6 bases, the J end by 0 bases, with 8 bases between. Germline-derived CDR1 and CDR2 are SQVTM and ANQGSEA. CDR3 length: 13 residues. Here the CDR3 DNA reads TGCAGCGTCCTTAAAACGAACACCGGGGAGCTGTTTTTT. This codes for CSVLKTNTGELFF.

In its sample, this clonotype was seen many times. This sequence joins TRBV12-3 or TRBV12-4 and TRBJ1-1; D unclear. Trimming took off 4 bases at V and 4 bases at J, with 10 bases between the two ends. This CDR3 comprises 13 residues. CDR3 DNA sequence: TGTGCCAGCAGTTACGAGCCAGTCACTGAAGCTTTCTTT. Translation gives CASSYEPVTEAFF.

This clonotype showed up many times. J is TRBJ1-2 and V is TRBV12-3 or TRBV12-4; perhaps TRBD1 as D (5 bases). The CDR3 is 14 amino acids. The V end was cut by 0 bases, the J end by 7 bases, with 12 bases between. The chain's CDR3 is CASSLASGLAGYTF. The DNA for the CDR3 is TGTGCCAGCAGTTTAGCGTCAGGGTTAGCTGGCTACACCTTC.

This clonotype was observed at least ten times. The DNA of the CDR3 is TGTGCCACGGGACAGAACACAGATACGCAGTATTTT. This codes for CATGQNTDTQYF. This sequence joins TRBV24-1 and TRBJ2-3; 7 nucleotides agree with TRBD1. Trimming at V came to 10 bases and at J to 2 bases, leaving 2 bases not matched to a gene. Germline V gives CDR1 KGHDR, CDR2 SFDVKD. The CDR3 sequence is 12 residues long.

With respect to this clonotype: A much larger clone lies a single base off, so this may be a read error. The chain recombines TRBV5-1 with TRBJ1-2; 7 bases map to TRBD1. The CDR3 runs to 13 residues. CDR1 and CDR2 (germline): SGHRS, YFSETQ. CDR3 in DNA: TGCGTCAGCAGCTTGGACAGGCTCAAGGGCTACACCTTC. Translation gives CVSSLDRLKGYTF.

This clonotype was found many times. The CDR3 loop reads CASSEQGLTTEAFF. The CDR3 region has the DNA TGTGCCAGCAGTGAGCAGGGGCTAACCACTGAAGCTTTCTTT. V usage is TRBV2 and J usage is TRBJ1-1; the D gene is possibly TRBD1 (6 bases). CDR1 and CDR2 from the germline V gene are SNHLY and FYNNEI. The V end was cut by 3 bases, the J end by 4 bases, with 12 bases between. The CDR3 runs 14 residues.

This clonotype was detected many times. V gene TRBV5-1 combines with J gene TRBJ1-2; D is perhaps TRBD1 (5 bases). Trimming left V 1 base short and J 4 bases short, with 14 bases between. This CDR3 spans 15 amino acids. Germline lookup yields CDR1 SGHRS and CDR2 YFSETQ. For the CDR3, the DNA is TGCGCCAGCAGCTTGACAGGTCCGGGAAGCTATGGCTACACCTTC. It is translated as CASSLTGPGSYGYTF.

In its sample, this clonotype was seen many times. This rearrangement joins TRBV7-9 to TRBJ1-6; 9 bases fit TRBD1. The CDR3 runs to 13 residues. With 10 bases clipped from V and 7 bases from J, the junction kept 5 bases outside the gene matches. Looked up from germline, CDR1 is SEHNR and CDR2 is FQNEAQ (reference sequence). The CDR3 region has the DNA TGTGCCACGGCCGGGACAGGGAATTCACCCCTCCACTTT. It specifies CATAGTGNSPLHF.

This clonotype was picked up many times. The chain links TRBV6-2 or TRBV6-3 to TRBJ2-5, with 8 nucleotides matching TRBD1. The CDR3 extends over 17 amino acids. The J segment lost 2 bases and the V segment lost 6 bases, leaving 14 bases of the junction unmatched. CDR1 MNHEY and CDR2 SVGEGT come from the germline V gene. The CDR3 nucleotides read TGTGCCAGCAGCTCTTTCCCCATTCACAGGGGGCAAGAGACCCAGTACTTC. This codes for CASSSFPIHRGQETQYF.

This clonotype has a handful of counts. The chain links TRBV20-1 to TRBJ2-7; TRBD1 aligns across 10 bases. The CDR3 has 13 amino acids. Germline V CDR1 and CDR2: DFQATT, SNEGSKA (reference sequence). With V trimmed by 6 bases and J by 5 bases, 7 bases remained unmatched. The CDR3 here is CSAPGQGTNEQYF. Here the CDR3 DNA reads TGCAGTGCGCCGGGACAGGGGACGAACGAGCAGTACTTC.

This clonotype was observed many times. CDR3 nucleotide sequence: TGTGCCAGCAGCCAACTCGGAGCTGGGGCTTTCTTT. It yields the protein CASSQLGAGAFF. This rearrangement joins TRBV4-2 to TRBJ1-1; D unresolved. This CDR3 has 12 residues. Germline CDR1 LGHNA, CDR2 YNFKEQ. The V gene lost 2 bases and the J gene lost 11 bases, with 12 bases spanning the gap.